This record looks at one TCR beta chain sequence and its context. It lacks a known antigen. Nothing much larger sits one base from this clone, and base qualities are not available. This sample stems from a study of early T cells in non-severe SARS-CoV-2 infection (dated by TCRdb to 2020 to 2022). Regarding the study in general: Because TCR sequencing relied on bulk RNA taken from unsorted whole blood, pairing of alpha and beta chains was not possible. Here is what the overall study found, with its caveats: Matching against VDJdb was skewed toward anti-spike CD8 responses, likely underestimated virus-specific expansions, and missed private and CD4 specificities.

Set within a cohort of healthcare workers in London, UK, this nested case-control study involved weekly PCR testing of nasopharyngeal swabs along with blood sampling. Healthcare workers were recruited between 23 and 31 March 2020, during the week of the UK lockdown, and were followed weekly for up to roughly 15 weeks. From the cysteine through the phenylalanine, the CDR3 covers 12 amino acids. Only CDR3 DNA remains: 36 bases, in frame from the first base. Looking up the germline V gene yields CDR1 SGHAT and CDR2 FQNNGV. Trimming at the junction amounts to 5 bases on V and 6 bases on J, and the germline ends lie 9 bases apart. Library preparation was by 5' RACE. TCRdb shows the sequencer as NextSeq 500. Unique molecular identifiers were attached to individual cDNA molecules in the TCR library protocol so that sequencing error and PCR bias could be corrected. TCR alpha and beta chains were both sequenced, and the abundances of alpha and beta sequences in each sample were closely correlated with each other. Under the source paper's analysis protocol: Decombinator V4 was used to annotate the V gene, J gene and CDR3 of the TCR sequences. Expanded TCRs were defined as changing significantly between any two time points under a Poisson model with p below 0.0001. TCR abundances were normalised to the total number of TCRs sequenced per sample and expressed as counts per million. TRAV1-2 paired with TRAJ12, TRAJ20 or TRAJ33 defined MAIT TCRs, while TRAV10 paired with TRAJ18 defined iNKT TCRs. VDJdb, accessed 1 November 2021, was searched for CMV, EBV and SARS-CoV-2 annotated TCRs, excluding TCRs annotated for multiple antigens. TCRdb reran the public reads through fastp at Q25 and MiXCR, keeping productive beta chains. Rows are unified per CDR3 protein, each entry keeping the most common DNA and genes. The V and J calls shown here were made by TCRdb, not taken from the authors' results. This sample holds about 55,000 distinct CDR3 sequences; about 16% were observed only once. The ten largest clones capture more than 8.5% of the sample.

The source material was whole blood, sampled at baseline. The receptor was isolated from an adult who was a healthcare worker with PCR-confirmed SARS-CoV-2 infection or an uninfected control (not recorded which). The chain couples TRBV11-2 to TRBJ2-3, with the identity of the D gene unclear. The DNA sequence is TGTGCCAGCAGCCGGCACACTGATACGCAGTATTTT. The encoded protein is CASSRHTDTQYF.